A single sample is the source of the 20 T cell receptor beta chains below, sequenced in a study of Ad26.COV2.S vaccination and SARS-CoV-2 variants. TCRdb's copy holds only in-frame clones and misses some; the assay was immunoSEQ multiplex PCR. The top ten clones hold 3.6% of a sample with about 400,000 clones, roughly 90% of them seen once. Treatment meaning: some 19 received Ad26.COV2.S at low or high dose, single or two shots; about 5 received placebo; per-sample allocation not given. After the first vaccine or placebo injection, samples were drawn on day 63. The input for sequencing was peripheral blood, taken in a trial of Ad26.COV2.S vaccine versus placebo. Every receptor here comes from a person between 18 and 59 years old who received the Ad26.COV2.S COVID-19 vaccine or a placebo.

The chain has TRBV4-3 and TRBJ2-3; D gene uncertain. Germline V gene lookup returns CDR1 LGHNA and CDR2 YSLEER. The germline V and J ends were trimmed by 3 bases and 0 bases, with 16 bases remaining between them. The CDR3 has 17 residues. The CDR3 DNA is TGCGCCAGCAGCCACGAAATCAGCGAGATTAGCACAGATACGCAGTATTTT. Amino acids: CASSHEISEISTDTQYF.

The gene calls are TRBV7-2 and TRBJ1-1, with D perhaps matching TRBD1 (6 bases). This CDR3 region has 15 residues. CDR1 and CDR2 from the germline V gene are SGHTA and FQGNSA. V dropped 5 bases and J dropped 3 bases, with 16 bases sitting between them. CDR3 residues: CASSPHRARDTEAFF. The DNA of the CDR3 is TGTGCCAGCAGCCCACACAGGGCACGGGACACTGAAGCTTTCTTT. The full variable domain, in which reference TRBV7-2 and TRBJ1-1 provide the parts outside the CDR3, is GAGVSQSPSNKVTEKGKDVELRCDPISGHTALYWYRQSLGQGLEFLIYFQGNSAPDKSGLPSDRFSAERTGGSVSTLTIQRTQQEDSAVYLCASSPHRARDTEAFFGQGTRLTVV.

Here the CDR3 reads CASMGKRTGSDTQYF. The CDR3 DNA is TGTGCCAGTATGGGTAAGAGGACAGGGTCAGATACGCAGTATTTT. The chain employs TRBV19 and TRBJ2-3; 8 positions match TRBD1. CDR3 size: 15 residues. Germline V gives CDR1 LNHDA, CDR2 SQIVND (reference sequence). J gave up 4 bases and V 7 bases, and 10 bases lay outside the gene matches.

This clone was found once. In the same sample, other DNA sequences code for this CDR3. This rearrangement joins TRBV2 to TRBJ2-3; D ambiguous. This CDR3 region has 12 residues. Trimming stripped 4 bases from V and 6 bases from J, with 8 bases between. Germline V gives CDR1 SNHLY, CDR2 FYNNEI. This chain's CDR3 is CASSVWADTQYF. The CDR3 DNA follows: TGTGCCAGCAGTGTGTGGGCCGATACGCAGTATTTT.

This clone was detected many times. The V gene is TRBV6-4, the J gene TRBJ2-3; tentatively, D is TRBD2 (6 bases). The V gene lost 4 bases and the J gene lost 0 bases, with 11 bases spanning the gap. The CDR3 loop spans 15 amino acids. Germline CDR1 MRHNA, CDR2 SNTAGT. The CDR3 sequence is CASSGGTSSTDTQYF. Here the CDR3 DNA reads TGTGCCAGCAGTGGGGGGACTTCTAGCACAGATACGCAGTATTTT.

This clone was picked up a small number of times. The rearrangement links TRBV19 to TRBJ1-3; 8 positions match TRBD1. The CDR3 totals 16 residues. CDR1 and CDR2 from the germline V gene are LNHDA and SQIVND (reference sequence). V lost 3 bases, J lost 1 base, and 5 bases stayed unmatched. The CDR3, as DNA: TGTGCCAGTAGTATCGACAGGGGAGGGTCTGGAAACACCATATATTTT. It translates to CASSIDRGGSGNTIYF.

The J gene is TRBJ2-2, the V gene TRBV19; TRBD2 might be the D (6 bases). CDR3 size: 14 residues. Trimming removed 1 base from V and 4 bases from J, with 7 bases in between. CDR1 and CDR2 (germline): LNHDA, SQIVND (reference sequence). In DNA, the CDR3 is TGTGCCAGTAGTATAGGGGGAGGCACCGGGGAGCTGTTTTTT. This gives the protein CASSIGGGTGELFF.

The rearrangement joins TRBV5-1 to TRBJ2-1; no firm D call. Trimming removed 0 bases at V and 12 bases at J, with 19 bases between. The CDR3 is made up of 15 amino acids. The germline V gene encodes CDR1 SGHRS and CDR2 YFSETQ. CDR3: CASSLDGDERVGQFF. The CDR3 nucleotides are TGCGCCAGCAGCTTGGATGGAGATGAAAGGGTCGGGCAGTTCTTC.

The rearrangement links TRBV7-6 to TRBJ2-5; tentative D call: TRBD1 (6 bases). V lost 3 bases and J 5 bases, leaving 13 bases between the germline ends. Germline assignment: CDR1 SGHVS and CDR2 FNYEAQ. This CDR3 region has 14 residues. In nucleotides, the CDR3 is TGTGCCAGCAGCTTCGGACAGTCTGGGGAGACCCAGTACTTC. Its translation: CASSFGQSGETQYF.

The V and J genes are TRBV27 and TRBJ2-3, with 7 bases aligning to TRBD2. With 0 bases clipped from V and 2 bases from J, the junction kept 11 bases outside the gene matches. This CDR3 spans 18 amino acids. The germline V gene encodes CDR1 MNHEY and CDR2 SMNVEV (reference sequence). CDR3 nucleotide sequence: TGTGCCAGCAGTTTATCGCGGCTAGCGGAGCCAATCACAGATACGCAGTATTTT. Protein sequence: CASSLSRLAEPITDTQYF.

The chain recombines TRBV2 with TRBJ2-4; TRBD2 is a possible D gene (6 bases). With 2 bases removed from V and 8 bases from J, the gap between germline ends came to 13 bases. Germline V gives CDR1 SNHLY, CDR2 FYNNEI. The CDR3 runs to 14 residues. The CDR3 is CASSERRTIDIQYF. CDR3 sequence (DNA): TGTGCCAGCAGTGAAAGGAGGACTATAGACATTCAGTACTTC.

This chain uses TRBV2 with TRBJ1-1; D call uncertain. V gave up 0 bases and J gave up 10 bases, with 3 bases separating them. Per germline, CDR1 SNHLY and CDR2 FYNNEI. There are 10 residues in the CDR3. The CDR3 bases are TGTGCCAGCAGTGAAGCGAGAGCTTTCTTT. Translation gives CASSEARAFF.

V and J are TRBV27 and TRBJ2-3; TRBD2 might be the D (5 bases). Per the germline V gene, CDR1 is MNHEY and CDR2 is SMNVEV (reference sequence). Between the trimmed V and J ends, which lost 6 bases and 2 bases, there was a span of 15 bases. This CDR3 contains 15 residues. CDR3 residues: CASSSPDWLTDTQYF. The DNA of the CDR3 is TGTGCCAGCAGCTCACCGGACTGGCTCACAGATACGCAGTATTTT.

The V gene is TRBV19, the J gene TRBJ1-2, with a possible D match to TRBD1 (6 bases). This CDR3 is built from 13 residues. Germline V gene sequence: CDR1 LNHDA, CDR2 SQIVND (reference sequence). Trimming took 9 bases from V and 1 from J, leaving 12 bases between them. The CDR3 here is CASRQEFNYGYTF. The CDR3 DNA is TGTGCCAGCCGACAGGAGTTTAACTATGGCTACACCTTC.

J is TRBJ2-3 and V is TRBV13; D is unclear. The germline CDR1 and CDR2 sequences are PRHDT and FYEKMQ (reference sequence). Trimming cost V 3 bases and J 6 bases, with 4 bases left between them. The CDR3 runs to 11 residues. CDR3 nucleotide sequence: TGTGCCAGCAGCTTTAGCGATACGCAGTATTTT. Its translation is CASSFSDTQYF.

The genes are TRBV7-3 and TRBJ2-2, with 8 bases identical to TRBD1. The CDR3 is 18 amino acids. The J segment lost 1 base and the V segment lost 2 bases, leaving 9 bases of the junction unmatched. Looked up from germline, CDR1 is SGHTA and CDR2 is FQGTGA. The CDR3 DNA sequence: TGTGCCAGCAGCTTAGTTGCCACGGGGACAGGGAACACCGGGGAGCTGTTTTTT. Its translation is CASSLVATGTGNTGELFF.

V and J are TRBV6-2 or TRBV6-3 and TRBJ2-3; TRBD1 matches at 7 bases. CDR1 MNHEY and CDR2 SVGEGT come from the germline V gene. J lost 5 bases, V lost 3 bases, and 8 bases had no gene match. The CDR3 contains 15 residues. The DNA for the CDR3 is TGTGCCAGCAGTTATAGGACAGGATTTCTAGATACGCAGTATTTT. It yields the protein CASSYRTGFLDTQYF.

CDR3 coding DNA: TGTGCCAGCAGCTTAGCGGGGACAGTCTACGAGCAGTACTTC. Its translation: CASSLAGTVYEQYF. V is TRBV7-6 and J is TRBJ2-7; TRBD1 matches 7 bases. Trimming removed 0 bases from V and 3 bases from J; junction bases left unmatched: 2. Germline CDR1 is SGHVS and CDR2 is FNYEAQ. The CDR3 totals 14 residues. Full variable domain (remainder filled in from reference TRBV7-6 and TRBJ2-7): GAGVSQSPRYKVTKRGQDVALRCDPISGHVSLYWYRQALGQGPEFLTYFNYEAQQDKSGLPNDRFSAERPEGSISTLTIQRTEQRDSAMYRCASSLAGTVYEQYFGPGTRLTVT.

The chain combines TRBV5-4 with TRBJ1-2; 9 nucleotides agree with TRBD1. V dropped 4 bases and J dropped 5; count of bases not matched to a gene: 12. The V gene's germline CDR1 is SGHNT and CDR2 YYREEE (reference sequence). The CDR3 extends over 16 amino acids. CDR3 amino acids: CASSREGQGVGYGYTF. Here the CDR3 DNA reads TGTGCCAGCAGCCGGGAGGGACAGGGAGTTGGGTATGGCTACACCTTC. The whole variable domain, remainder taken from reference TRBV5-4 and TRBJ1-2, is ETGVTQSPTHLIKTRGQQVTLRCSSQSGHNTVSWYQQALGQGPQFIFQYYREEENGRGNFPPRFSGLQFPNYSSELNVNALELDDSALYLCASSREGQGVGYGYTFGSGTRLTVV.

The rearrangement joins TRBV7-2 to TRBJ2-2; D is possibly TRBD1 or TRBD2 (6 bases each). The CDR3 is made up of 14 amino acids. With 5 bases removed from V and 6 bases from J, the gap between germline ends came to 13 bases. The V gene's germline CDR1 is SGHTA and CDR2 FQGNSA. In DNA, the CDR3 is TGTGCCAGCAGCCCGAGAAGGGGGGCCGGGGAGCTGTTTTTT. Translated: CASSPRRGAGELFF.